These 3 T cell receptor beta chains share one sample of origin, sequenced in a study of T-cell memory formation after mild COVID-19. TCRdb recomputed calls from the 5' RACE reads with MiXCR, one row per CDR3 protein. The table has around 110,000 distinct CDR3 sequences, around an eighth seen once. The sample taken for sequencing was PBMCs or a T cell subset sorted from them (not recorded which). All receptors derive from a man aged 18-30 years who had mild COVID-19 (a few samples of this study predate the infection). Cell type and time point are not known.

This clonotype was counted only a few times. In DNA, the CDR3 is TGCAGCGCTAGCGGGGGCGGTACGCAGTATTTT. As protein: CSASGGGTQYF. The chain uses TRBV29-1 and TRBJ2-3, with TRBD2 matching over 10 bases. The CDR3 sequence is 11 residues long. The V segment lost 7 bases and the J segment 8 bases; nucleotides outside the gene matches: 3. Germline CDR1 reads SQVTM; CDR2 reads ANQGSEA.

V is TRBV20-1 and J is TRBJ2-2; the D is unclear. Trimming cost V 1 base and J 4 bases, with 4 bases left between them. The CDR3 consists of 12 residues. Per germline, CDR1 DFQATT and CDR2 SNEGSKA (reference sequence). For the CDR3, the DNA is TGCAGTGCTAGAGCAGGCACCGGGGAGCTGTTTTTT. Residues: CSARAGTGELFF.

This rearrangement joins TRBV6-4 to TRBJ1-5, with a possible D match to TRBD1 (6 bases). Trimming shortened V by 6 bases and J by 7 bases, and 19 bases separated the two germline ends. Germline V lookup: CDR1 MRHNA, CDR2 SNTAGT. This CDR3 spans 15 amino acids. The CDR3 region is CASRNRVLSHQPQHF. CDR3 coding DNA: TGTGCCAGCAGAAACAGGGTTCTCTCTCACCAGCCCCAGCATTTT.